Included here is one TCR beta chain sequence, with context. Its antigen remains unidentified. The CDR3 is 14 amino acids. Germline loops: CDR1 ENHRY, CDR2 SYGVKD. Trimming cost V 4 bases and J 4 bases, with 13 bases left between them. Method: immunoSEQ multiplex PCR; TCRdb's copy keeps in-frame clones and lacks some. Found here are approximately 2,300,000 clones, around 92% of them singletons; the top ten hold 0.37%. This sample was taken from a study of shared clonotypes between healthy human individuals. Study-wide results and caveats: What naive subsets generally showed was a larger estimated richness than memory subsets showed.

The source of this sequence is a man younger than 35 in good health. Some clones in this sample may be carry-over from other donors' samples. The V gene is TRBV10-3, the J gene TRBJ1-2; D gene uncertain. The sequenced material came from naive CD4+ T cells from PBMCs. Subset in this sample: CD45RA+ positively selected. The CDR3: CAISGTRQSYGYTF. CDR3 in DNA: TGTGCCATCAGTGGTACCCGGCAGAGCTATGGCTACACCTTC.